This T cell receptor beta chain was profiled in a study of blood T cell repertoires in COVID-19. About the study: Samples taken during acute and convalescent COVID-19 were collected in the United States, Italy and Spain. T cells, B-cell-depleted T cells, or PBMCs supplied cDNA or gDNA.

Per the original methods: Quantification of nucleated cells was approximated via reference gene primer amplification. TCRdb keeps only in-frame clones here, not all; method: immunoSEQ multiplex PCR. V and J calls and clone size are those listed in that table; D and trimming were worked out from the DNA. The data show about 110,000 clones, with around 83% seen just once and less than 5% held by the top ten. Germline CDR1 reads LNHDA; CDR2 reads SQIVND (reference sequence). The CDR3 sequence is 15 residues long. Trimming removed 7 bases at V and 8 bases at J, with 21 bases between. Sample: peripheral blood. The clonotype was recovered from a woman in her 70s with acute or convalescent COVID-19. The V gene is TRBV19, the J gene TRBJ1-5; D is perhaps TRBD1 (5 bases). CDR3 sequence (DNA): TGTGCCAGTACCCCGGGGTGGGGGGGTATGGAGCCCCAGCATTTT. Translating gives CASTPGWGGMEPQHF.